These 4 T cell receptor beta chains were all obtained from the same sample, sequenced in a study of blood T cell repertoires in COVID-19. Measured with immunoSEQ multiplex PCR; TCRdb has only the in-frame clones, and not every one. The sample contains approximately 160,000 clones, approximately 90% of which appear only once. Sequencing input: peripheral blood. Receptors were obtained from a man aged 50 to 59 with acute or convalescent COVID-19.

The gene calls are TRBV5-1 and TRBJ1-2; D is possibly TRBD1 (5 bases). The CDR3 runs to 16 residues. Trimming stripped 4 bases from V and 5 bases from J, with 21 bases between. Per the germline V gene, CDR1 is SGHRS and CDR2 is YFSETQ. For the CDR3, the DNA is TGCGCCAGCAGCCTCCAGTTGGTCGGGGGAGGGTATGGCTACACCTTC. It codes for CASSLQLVGGGYGYTF.

The rearrangement uses TRBV7-6 and TRBJ2-7; D possibly corresponds to TRBD1 (6 bases). The CDR3 loop spans 13 amino acids. The germline V gene encodes CDR1 SGHVS and CDR2 FNYEAQ. Trimming took 5 bases from V and 3 from J, leaving 11 bases between them. The CDR3 nucleotides read TGTGCCAGCAGCCGAGGACAGATCTACGAGCAGTACTTC. This gives the protein CASSRGQIYEQYF.

This sequence joins TRBV6-1 and TRBJ2-1; D may be TRBD2 (6 bases). The V gene's germline CDR1 is MNHNS and CDR2 SASEGT. Trimming took off 2 bases at V and 4 bases at J, with 15 bases between the two ends. The CDR3 sequence is 16 residues long. The CDR3 region is CASSELGGGLYNEQFF. CDR3 nucleotide sequence: TGTGCCAGCAGTGAACTCGGGGGAGGTCTTTACAATGAGCAGTTCTTC.

The chain's CDR3 is CASSGSTSGFGGEQFF. Here the CDR3 DNA reads TGTGCCAGCAGTGGTTCGACTAGCGGGTTCGGGGGTGAGCAGTTCTTC. The chain recombines TRBV6-4 with TRBJ2-1; 10 nucleotides line up with TRBD2. V shed 4 bases and J 9 bases; nucleotides not matched to a gene: 12. Germline V gene data show CDR1 as MRHNA and CDR2 as SNTAGT. This CDR3 has 16 residues.